The present TCR beta chain was sequenced within a study of T-cell reconstitution after alpha-beta-depleted transplantation in children. Findings of the study overall: After transplant, high TCRbeta diversity at day 60 in some patients arose from surviving recipient T cells and thymic progenitors. The study reportedly traced alpha-beta T cells about two months after transplant to several hundred expanded graft clones. At one year after transplant, newly produced T cells mostly accounted for T-cell counts and diversity.

Trimming at V came to 4 bases and at J to 5 bases, leaving 14 bases not matched to a gene. The CDR3 has 16 residues. Germline V CDR1 and CDR2: SGHDT, YYEEEE. This clonotype was detected a few times. The antigen is unknown. Unique molecular identifiers were incorporated into the prepared TCRbeta library. TCRdb processed the PCR reads anew with MiXCR; each CDR3 protein has one entry. This table holds around 300,000 distinct CDR3 sequences, approximately 23% found once. The receptor's source is a male patient younger than 18 who had a stem cell transplant for acute lymphoblastic leukemia, so the T cells may come from the graft donor. The sequenced sample was PBMCs, mostly from graft donor cells, obtained 180 days after TCRalphabeta/CD19-depleted stem cell transplant. The chain joins TRBV5-6 to TRBJ2-5; 7 nucleotides align to TRBD2. CDR3 nucleotides: TGTGCCAGCAGCGTCATTTTAAAGGGAGCGGGGGAGACCCAGTACTTC. Protein product: CASSVILKGAGETQYF.